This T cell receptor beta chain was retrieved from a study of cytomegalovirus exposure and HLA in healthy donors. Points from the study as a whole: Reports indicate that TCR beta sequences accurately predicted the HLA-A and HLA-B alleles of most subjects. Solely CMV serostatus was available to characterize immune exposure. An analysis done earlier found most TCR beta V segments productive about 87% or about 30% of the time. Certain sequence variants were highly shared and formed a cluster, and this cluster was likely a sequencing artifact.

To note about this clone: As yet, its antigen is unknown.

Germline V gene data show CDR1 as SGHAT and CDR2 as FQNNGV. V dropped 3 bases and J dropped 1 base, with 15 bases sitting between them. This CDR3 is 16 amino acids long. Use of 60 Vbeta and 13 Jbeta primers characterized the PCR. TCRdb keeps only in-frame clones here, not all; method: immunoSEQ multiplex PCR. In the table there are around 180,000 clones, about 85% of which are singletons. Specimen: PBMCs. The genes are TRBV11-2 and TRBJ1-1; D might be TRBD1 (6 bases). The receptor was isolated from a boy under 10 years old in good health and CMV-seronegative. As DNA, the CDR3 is TGTGCCAGCAGCTTTGGGCAGGGGTTATGGAACACTGAAGCTTTCTTT. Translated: CASSFGQGLWNTEAFF.